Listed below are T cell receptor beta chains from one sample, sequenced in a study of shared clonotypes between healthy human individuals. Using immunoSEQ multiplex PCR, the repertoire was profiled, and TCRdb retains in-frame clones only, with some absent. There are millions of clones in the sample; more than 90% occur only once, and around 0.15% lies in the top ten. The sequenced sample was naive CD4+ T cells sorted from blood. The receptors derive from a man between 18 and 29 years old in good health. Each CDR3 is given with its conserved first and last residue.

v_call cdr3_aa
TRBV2 CASSDQGVFYEQYF
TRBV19 CASSMESTGNRYTEAFF
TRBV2 CASSEQRQRGQETQYF
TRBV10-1 CASRAGGADTQYF
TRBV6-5 CASTSQGRVTGELFF
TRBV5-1 CASSMGLHQETQYF
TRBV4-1 CASSPFVGIQNTEAFF
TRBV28 CASSFPLVRRSTDTQYF
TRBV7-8 CASSVDRNYGYTF
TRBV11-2 CASSPDHSNQPQHF
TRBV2 CASSPGPIYGYTF
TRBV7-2 CASSSDSGELFF
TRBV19 CASSIPPGGVKSNQPQHF
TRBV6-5 CASSDLRGGTDEQYF
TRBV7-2 CASSSEMNTEAFF
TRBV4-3 CASSQEAGALEQFF
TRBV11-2 CASSNDRAANEKLFF